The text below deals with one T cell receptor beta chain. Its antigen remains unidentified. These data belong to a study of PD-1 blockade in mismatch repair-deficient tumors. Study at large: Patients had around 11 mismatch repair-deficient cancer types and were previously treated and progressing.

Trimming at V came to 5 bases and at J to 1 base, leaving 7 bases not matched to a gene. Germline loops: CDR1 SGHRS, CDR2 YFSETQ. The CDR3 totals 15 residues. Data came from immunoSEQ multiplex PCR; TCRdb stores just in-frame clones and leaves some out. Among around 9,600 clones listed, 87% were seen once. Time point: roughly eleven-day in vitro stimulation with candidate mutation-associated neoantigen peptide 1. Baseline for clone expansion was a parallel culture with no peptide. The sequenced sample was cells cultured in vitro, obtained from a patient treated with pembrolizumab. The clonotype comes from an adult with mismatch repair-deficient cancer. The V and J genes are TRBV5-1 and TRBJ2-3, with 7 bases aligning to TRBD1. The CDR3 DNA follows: TGCGCCAGCAGACTACAGGGGATGGGCACAGATACGCAGTATTTT. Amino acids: CASRLQGMGTDTQYF. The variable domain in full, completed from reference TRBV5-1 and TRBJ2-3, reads KAGVTQTPRYLIKTRGQQVTLSCSPISGHRSVSWYQQTPGQGLQFLFEYFSETQRNKGNFPGRFSGRQFSNSRSEMNVSTLELGDSALYLCASRLQGMGTDTQYFGPGTRLTVL.